One sample yielded the 15 T cell receptor beta chains listed below, sequenced in a study of blood T cell repertoires in COVID-19. Data came from immunoSEQ multiplex PCR; TCRdb stores just in-frame clones and leaves some out. The sample carries more than 300,000 clones, about 87% recorded once. What was sequenced was peripheral blood. All receptors derive from a woman aged 25 to 45 with COVID-19, enrolled during active disease.

The gene calls are TRBV4-2 and TRBJ2-1, with TRBD1 identical over 9 bases. The CDR3 sequence is 17 residues long. V dropped 2 bases and J dropped 7; count of bases not matched to a gene: 12. Germline CDR1 reads LGHNA; CDR2 reads YNFKEQ. This chain's CDR3 is CASSQPGTGRGGNEQFF. The CDR3 DNA follows: TGTGCCAGCAGCCAACCCGGGACAGGGAGGGGGGGGAATGAGCAGTTCTTC.

This rearrangement joins TRBV14 to TRBJ1-1, with D uncertain. Trimming removed 3 bases from V and 0 bases from J, with 17 bases in between. This CDR3 spans 17 amino acids. From germline, CDR1 is SGHDN and CDR2 FVKESK. For the CDR3, the DNA is TGTGCCAGCAGCCACTTTTTCGGTTTAGAGCTGAACACTGAAGCTTTCTTT. Protein sequence: CASSHFFGLELNTEAFF.

V usage is TRBV6-2 or TRBV6-3 and J usage is TRBJ2-2, with 12 bases identical to TRBD2. The CDR3 consists of 17 residues. Germline CDR1 MNHEY, CDR2 SVGEGT. V lost 2 bases and J lost 7; bases outside the gene matches: 8. The CDR3 protein is CASSYQWTSGDIGELFF. CDR3 DNA sequence: TGTGCCAGCAGTTACCAATGGACTAGCGGGGACATCGGGGAGCTGTTTTTT.

The chain is built from TRBV24-1 and TRBJ1-2; 11 bases line up with TRBD1. Trimming took 3 bases from V and 4 from J; bases not matched to a gene: 3. The CDR3 loop spans 15 amino acids. In germline, CDR1 is KGHDR, CDR2 SFDVKD. CDR3 in DNA: TGTGCCACCAGTGATCGGACAGGGGGCGTCTATGGCTACACCTTC. It encodes CATSDRTGGVYGYTF.

The V gene is TRBV2, the J gene TRBJ1-2, with 7 bases matching TRBD1. CDR3 size: 15 residues. Germline assignment: CDR1 SNHLY and CDR2 FYNNEI. With V trimmed by 8 bases and J by 4 bases, 13 bases remained unmatched. This CDR3 reads CASALQGLLGYGYTF. The DNA for the CDR3 is TGTGCCAGCGCCCTACAGGGGCTTCTTGGCTATGGCTACACCTTC.

V and J are TRBV7-8 and TRBJ1-1, with a weak D call TRBD1 (5 bases). From germline, CDR1 is SGHVS and CDR2 FQNEAQ. The CDR3 totals 14 residues. Trimming took 1 base from V and 7 from J, leaving 13 bases between them. Written as DNA, the CDR3 is TGTGCCAGCAGCTTAGGGGTAGGGGTGGGTGAAGCTTTCTTT. Its protein is CASSLGVGVGEAFF.

The chain recombines TRBV6-2 or TRBV6-3 with TRBJ1-6, with 8 bases lining up with TRBD1. CDR3 size: 13 residues. Germline V gene sequence: CDR1 MNHEY, CDR2 SVGEGT. The junction had 2 bases not matched to a gene; V was cut back by 6 bases and J by 7 bases. CDR3 coding DNA: TGTGCCAGCAGCCACAGGGGGAATTCACCCCTCCACTTT. It yields the protein CASSHRGNSPLHF.

The chain is built from TRBV10-1 and TRBJ1-3; 7 nucleotides line up with TRBD1. Germline loops: CDR1 WNHNN, CDR2 SYGVQD (reference sequence). V lost 5 bases to trimming and J lost 0 bases; unmatched junction nucleotides: 1. The CDR3 spans 14 residues. The CDR3 here is CASSRDSSGNTIYF. Written as DNA, the CDR3 is TGCGCCAGCAGTCGGGACAGCTCTGGAAACACCATATATTTT.

V and J are TRBV5-4 and TRBJ1-1; TRBD1 aligns across 9 bases. The CDR3 covers 14 residues. V gave up 4 bases and J gave up 0 bases; unmatched junction bases: 1. CDR1 and CDR2 from the germline V gene are SGHNT and YYREEE (reference sequence). The CDR3 sequence is CASSRDRVNTEAFF. The CDR3 coding sequence is TGTGCCAGCAGCAGGGACAGGGTGAACACTGAAGCTTTCTTT.

The V gene is TRBV5-1, the J gene TRBJ1-5, with D tentatively TRBD1 (5 bases). Trimming stripped 1 base from V and 2 bases from J, with 7 bases between. The CDR3 runs to 14 residues. CDR1 is SGHRS and CDR2 is YFSETQ in the germline V gene. The CDR3 here is CASSLLGGNQPQHF. The CDR3 DNA follows: TGCGCCAGCAGCTTGCTAGGGGGCAATCAGCCCCAGCATTTT.

The count of this clone is one. The chain employs TRBV7-9 and TRBJ2-1; 8 bases map to TRBD2. J was trimmed by 4 bases and V by 8 bases; bases with no gene match: 13. This CDR3 spans 16 amino acids. CDR1 and CDR2 from the germline V gene are SEHNR and FQNEAQ (reference sequence). The CDR3 sequence: CASLPPGSGAYNEQFF. CDR3 bases: TGTGCCAGCCTCCCCCCAGGTAGCGGGGCTTACAATGAGCAGTTCTTC.

The chain employs TRBV2 and TRBJ1-1; possible D gene TRBD1, 6 bases. The germline gives CDR1 SNHLY, CDR2 FYNNEI. This CDR3 has 14 amino acids. Deletions cut 5 bases from V and 5 bases from J, with 15 bases between. The CDR3 sequence: CASSSIPGVTEAFF. For the CDR3, the DNA is TGTGCCAGCAGTTCGATCCCAGGGGTGACTGAAGCTTTCTTT.

This clone was picked up one time. This chain connects TRBV29-1 to TRBJ2-2, with D tentatively TRBD2 (5 bases). The CDR3 runs 13 residues. CDR1 and CDR2 from the germline V gene are SQVTM and ANQGSEA. The ends were cut back, 4 bases at V and 0 bases at J, with 6 bases in the middle. CDR3 amino acids: CSVALANTGELFF. The CDR3 nucleotides are TGCAGCGTTGCACTAGCGAACACCGGGGAGCTGTTTTTT.

This chain joins TRBV29-1 and TRBJ1-2, with TRBD1 matching over 7 bases. The CDR3 sequence is 12 residues long. The ends lost 4 bases at V and 7 bases at J; junction bases unmatched: 6. Germline V gene sequence: CDR1 SQVTM, CDR2 ANQGSEA. This CDR3 reads CSVGQGVAGYTF. The CDR3 DNA sequence: TGCAGCGTTGGCCAGGGGGTGGCTGGCTACACCTTC.

V is TRBV14 and J is TRBJ2-7, with D maybe TRBD1 (5 bases). The germline V gene has CDR1 SGHDN and CDR2 FVKESK. V shed 5 bases and J shed 0 bases, with 17 bases lying between them. The CDR3 runs to 16 residues. The CDR3 DNA reads TGTGCCAGCAGCGGGCGTCAGGGTTGGTACTCCTACGAGCAGTACGTC. It translates to CASSGRQGWYSYEQYV.